This T cell receptor (beta chain) was sequenced in a study of beta chain features in type 1 diabetes. Whole-study results and caveats: Shortening of TCRB CDR3s, moderate but significant, appeared in all four CD4+ subsets of Type 1 diabetes patients.

The germline gives CDR1 SGHNT, CDR2 YYREEE (reference sequence). The CDR3 length is 15 residues. The V and J ends lost 6 bases and 4 bases respectively, with 19 bases between them. Using CD45RO/CCR7/CD25/CD127/CD95/CD27, CD4+ naive, central memory, regulatory and stem cell-like memory cells were sorted. This clone was detected a few times. Its matching antigen is unknown. TCRB transcripts that were expressed got sequenced, as all of the isolated RNA had been reverse transcribed. Assay used: immunoSEQ multiplex PCR; TCRdb lists only in-frame clones, some missing. The profile shows 300,000 to 450,000 clones, over 9% of them singletons.

The receptor comes from a man younger than 40 with type 1 diabetes. The sequenced material came from central memory CD4+ T cells from blood. The chain carries TRBV5-4 and TRBJ1-2; the D is unclear. Written as DNA, the CDR3 is TGTGCCAGCACTACCCACAACAAGGAGGTCTATGGCTACACCTTC. This sequence encodes CASTTHNKEVYGYTF. Filled out from reference TRBV5-4 and TRBJ1-2, the complete variable domain reads ETGVTQSPTHLIKTRGQQVTLRCSSQSGHNTVSWYQQALGQGPQFIFQYYREEENGRGNFPPRFSGLQFPNYSSELNVNALELDDSALYLCASTTHNKEVYGYTFGSGTRLTVV.